The next 23 T cell receptor beta chains were all read from a single sample in a study of blood T cell repertoires in COVID-19. Repertoires were generated with immunoSEQ multiplex PCR, while TCRdb's copy carries only in-frame clones and drops some. The data show 200,000 to 300,000 clones, just under 90% seen once. Sequences were obtained from PBMCs or T cells enriched from blood (not recorded which). Receptors originate from a man aged 50-60 years who had been exposed to COVID-19.

About this clone itself: One end of the junction does not line up with germline, which may come from a read error. V gene TRBV7-7 combines with J gene TRBJ2-2; TRBD2 is a possible D gene (7 bases). The CDR3 consists of 16 residues. Germline V gene sequence: CDR1 SSHAT, CDR2 FNYEAQ (reference sequence). CDR3 residues: CASSARGAMNTGELFF. For the CDR3, the DNA is TGTGCTAGCAGCGCCCGGGGGGCCATGAACACCGGGGAGCTGTTTTTT.

V and J are TRBV2 and TRBJ2-3, with a possible D match to TRBD2 (6 bases). V was pared by 6 bases and J by 0 bases, with 10 bases between. Germline V gene sequence: CDR1 SNHLY, CDR2 FYNNEI. The CDR3 totals 14 residues. CDR3 in amino acids: CASSALASTDTQYF. In DNA form, the CDR3 reads TGTGCCAGCAGCGCTCTAGCGAGCACAGATACGCAGTATTTT.

This clone came up once. J is TRBJ1-1 and V is TRBV11-3; no definite D call. From germline, CDR1 is SGHNT and CDR2 YENEEA. The CDR3 has 13 residues. Trimming removed 5 bases at V and 0 bases at J, with 7 bases between. The CDR3 sequence is CASSLTLNTEAFF. The CDR3 nucleotides are TGTGCCAGCAGCCTGACACTGAACACTGAAGCTTTCTTT.

This clone was observed once. V gene TRBV24-1 combines with J gene TRBJ2-1; D is perhaps TRBD2 (6 bases). Germline-derived CDR1 and CDR2 are KGHDR and SFDVKD. The CDR3 consists of 18 residues. Trimming stripped 0 bases from V and 7 bases from J, with 21 bases between. This CDR3 reads CATSDLPRGGLRLNEQFF. The DNA for the CDR3 is TGTGCCACCAGTGATTTGCCCCGTGGGGGACTCAGGTTGAATGAGCAGTTCTTC.

The J gene is TRBJ1-5, the V gene TRBV28; D is ambiguous. The length of the CDR3 is 15 residues. Germline V gene data show CDR1 as MDHEN and CDR2 as SYDVKM. V gave up 3 bases and J gave up 0 bases, with 9 bases separating them. CDR3 region: CASSFSADSNQPQHF. In DNA form, the CDR3 reads TGTGCCAGCAGTTTTTCTGCAGATAGCAATCAGCCCCAGCATTTT.

The V call is TRBV5-1, the J call TRBJ1-4, with TRBD1 matching over 9 bases. The CDR3 is made up of 13 amino acids. Per germline, CDR1 SGHRS and CDR2 YFSETQ. The V segment lost 1 base and the J segment 17 bases; nucleotides outside the gene matches: 9. CDR3 nucleotide sequence: TGCGCCAGCAGCTTGACCCGGGACAGGGAACAATTTTTT. Amino acid sequence: CASSLTRDREQFF.

This chain uses TRBV5-1 with TRBJ2-5, with D possibly matching TRBD1 (6 bases). There are 15 residues in the CDR3. From germline, CDR1 is SGHRS and CDR2 YFSETQ. V was trimmed by 3 bases and J by 4 bases, leaving 16 bases between them. In nucleotides, the CDR3 is TGCGCCAGCAGCTCGACAGGTATGGGCGGAGAGACCCAGTACTTC. The encoded protein is CASSSTGMGGETQYF. The full variable domain, rest sourced from reference TRBV5-1 and TRBJ2-5, is KAGVTQTPRYLIKTRGQQVTLSCSPISGHRSVSWYQQTPGQGLQFLFEYFSETQRNKGNFPGRFSGRQFSNSRSEMNVSTLELGDSALYLCASSSTGMGGETQYFGPGTRLLVL.

The V call is TRBV7-2, the J call TRBJ2-7, with TRBD1 identical over 9 bases. The junction had 4 bases not matched to a gene; V was cut back by 5 bases and J by 2 bases. Germline V CDR1 and CDR2: SGHTA, FQGNSA. This CDR3 has 14 amino acids. The CDR3 DNA reads TGTGCCAGCAGCGGGGACAGGGTTACCTACGAGCAGTACTTC. Residues: CASSGDRVTYEQYF.

This chain links TRBV18 with TRBJ2-7; perhaps TRBD2 as D (5 bases). This CDR3 has 20 residues. The germline V gene has CDR1 KGHSH and CDR2 LQKENI. The V end lost 2 bases, the J end lost 3 bases, and 29 bases lay between the germline ends. The CDR3 loop reads CASSPTPGSRLNGPLYEQYF. The CDR3 nucleotides read TGTGCCAGCTCACCAACGCCGGGGTCTCGACTCAATGGGCCGCTCTACGAGCAGTACTTC.

The J gene is TRBJ1-5, the V gene TRBV6-5, with D possibly being TRBD1 (6 bases). Germline V CDR1 and CDR2: MNHEY, SVGAGI. This CDR3 comprises 15 residues. V shed 8 bases and J shed 6 bases, with 20 bases lying between them. The CDR3 coding sequence is TGTGCCAGCCGATCAGGGGATTTTCGGATTCAGCCCCAGCATTTT. It yields the protein CASRSGDFRIQPQHF.

The chain carries TRBV7-2 and TRBJ1-2; 11 nucleotides match TRBD1. V lost 4 bases and J lost 7; bases outside the gene matches: 8. The CDR3 consists of 15 residues. Germline CDR1 SGHTA, CDR2 FQGNSA. The CDR3 coding sequence is TGTGCCAGCAGCTACCTAATCGGACAGGGGGCTGGCTACACCTTC. This gives the protein CASSYLIGQGAGYTF. The full variable domain, rest sourced from reference TRBV7-2 and TRBJ1-2, is GAGVSQSPSNKVTEKGKDVELRCDPISGHTALYWYRQSLGQGLEFLIYFQGNSAPDKSGLPSDRFSAERTGGSVSTLTIQRTQQEDSAVYLCASSYLIGQGAGYTFGSGTRLTVV.

J is TRBJ2-2 and V is TRBV5-4, with D maybe TRBD2 (6 bases). V dropped 9 bases and J dropped 4 bases, with 19 bases sitting between them. This CDR3 has 15 amino acids. CDR1 is SGHNT, CDR2 YYREEE, per germline (reference sequence). The CDR3 sequence: CATSPAKAGTGELFF. The CDR3 DNA is TGTGCCACATCGCCTGCTAAAGCGGGCACCGGGGAGCTGTTTTTT.

This clone was counted once. The chain links TRBV5-1 to TRBJ1-6; possibly TRBD1 for D (6 bases). The germline V and J ends were trimmed by 1 base and 10 bases, with 15 bases remaining between them. The CDR3 has 15 amino acids. CDR1 is SGHRS and CDR2 is YFSETQ in the germline V gene. CDR3 loop: CASSLLGGAWSPLHF. As DNA, the CDR3 is TGCGCCAGCAGCTTGCTTGGGGGGGCTTGGTCACCCCTCCACTTT. Full variable domain (missing parts from reference TRBV5-1 and TRBJ1-6): KAGVTQTPRYLIKTRGQQVTLSCSPISGHRSVSWYQQTPGQGLQFLFEYFSETQRNKGNFPGRFSGRQFSNSRSEMNVSTLELGDSALYLCASSLLGGAWSPLHFGNGTRLTVT.

The genes are TRBV7-3 and TRBJ1-2, with TRBD1 matching 11 bases. The CDR3 totals 14 residues. Germline V CDR1 and CDR2: SGHTA, FQGTGA. The trim removed 5 bases at V and 8 bases at J, leaving 7 bases unmatched. CDR3 amino acids: CASSPQGQGVGYTF. CDR3 nucleotide sequence: TGTGCCAGCAGCCCCCAGGGACAGGGGGTAGGCTACACCTTC.

The chain recombines TRBV5-4 with TRBJ1-5; 7 nucleotides agree with TRBD1. CDR3 length: 14 residues. Germline lookup yields CDR1 SGHNT and CDR2 YYREEE (reference sequence). After removal of 4 bases from V and 3 bases from J, the junction contained 4 bases not matched to a gene. The CDR3 spells CASSKGQHNQPQHF. Written as DNA, the CDR3 is TGTGCCAGCAGCAAGGGACAGCACAATCAGCCCCAGCATTTT.

The chain is built from TRBV5-1 and TRBJ2-7; D unresolved. Between the trimmed V and J ends, which lost 0 bases and 2 bases, there was a span of 9 bases. Per germline, CDR1 SGHRS and CDR2 YFSETQ. The CDR3 length is 14 residues. The CDR3 sequence: CASSLDVFTYEQYF. CDR3 nucleotides: TGCGCCAGCAGCTTGGATGTCTTTACCTACGAGCAGTACTTC.

The CDR3 loop reads CASSRGGMENIQYF. DNA for the CDR3: TGTGCCAGCAGCCGGGGGGGTATGGAAAACATTCAGTACTTC. The V gene is TRBV7-8, the J gene TRBJ2-4, with TRBD2 matching 8 bases. This CDR3 comprises 14 residues. The trim removed 5 bases at V and 5 bases at J, leaving 5 bases unmatched. Germline V gene lookup returns CDR1 SGHVS and CDR2 FQNEAQ.

The CDR3 sequence is CAWSSLRTSAGVSNQPQHF. CDR3 in DNA: TGTGCCTGGAGTTCACTCCGTACGTCCGCAGGGGTCAGCAATCAGCCCCAGCATTTT. V is TRBV30 and J is TRBJ1-5, with a possible D match to TRBD1 (6 bases). V lost 2 bases to trimming and J lost 1 base, with 24 bases between them. CDR1 is GTSNPN and CDR2 is SVGIG in the germline V gene (reference sequence). The CDR3 contains 19 residues.

This chain links TRBV9 with TRBJ2-2, with TRBD2 as a possible D gene (5 bases). V lost 0 bases and J lost 1, with 7 bases in between. Germline V gene sequence: CDR1 SGDLS, CDR2 YYNGEE. CDR3 length: 15 amino acids. The CDR3 bases are TGTGCCAGCAGCGTAGAAGGACTGAACACCGGGGAGCTGTTTTTT. It codes for CASSVEGLNTGELFF.

The gene calls are TRBV5-1 and TRBJ1-1; 7 bases align to TRBD1. V lost 3 bases and J lost 1; bases outside the gene matches: 6. The V gene's germline CDR1 is SGHRS and CDR2 YFSETQ. CDR3 length: 15 amino acids. The CDR3 spells CASSSNRGWNTEAFF. CDR3 nucleotides: TGCGCCAGCAGCTCAAACAGGGGTTGGAACACTGAAGCTTTCTTT.

The gene calls are TRBV14 and TRBJ2-5; no definite D call. V dropped 3 bases and J dropped 5 bases, with 7 bases sitting between them. This CDR3 has 12 amino acids. Germline values: CDR1 SGHDN, CDR2 FVKESK. CDR3 coding DNA: TGTGCCAGCAGCCAGCTCCGGGAGACCCAGTACTTC. Translating gives CASSQLRETQYF. Full variable domain (outside the CDR3, taken from reference TRBV14 and TRBJ2-5): EAGVTQFPSHSVIEKGQTVTLRCDPISGHDNLYWYRRVMGKEIKFLLHFVKESKQDESGMPNNRFLAERTGGTYSTLKVQPAELEDSGVYFCASSQLRETQYFGPGTRLLVL.

The chain combines TRBV2 with TRBJ1-4; 7 bases match TRBD1. The ends lost 5 bases at V and 8 bases at J; junction bases unmatched: 8. Germline CDR1 and CDR2: SNHLY and FYNNEI. CDR3 size: 14 residues. CDR3 DNA sequence: TGTGCCAGCAGTTGGACAGGCCATAGGGAAAAACTGTTTTTT. This sequence encodes CASSWTGHREKLFF. Together with reference TRBV2 and TRBJ1-4, the CDR3 gives the full variable domain: EPEVTQTPSHQVTQMGQEVILRCVPISNHLYFYWYRQILGQKVEFLVSFYNNEISEKSEIFDDQFSVERPDGSNFTLKIRSTKLEDSAMYFCASSWTGHREKLFFGSGTQLSVL.

This chain uses TRBV6-5 with TRBJ1-2; 7 bases are a match to TRBD1. The CDR3 is made up of 14 amino acids. Trimming took 6 bases from V and 4 from J; bases not matched to a gene: 8. The germline CDR1 and CDR2 sequences are MNHEY and SVGAGI. CDR3 loop: CASRRDRQLYGYTF. As DNA, the CDR3 is TGTGCCAGCAGAAGGGACAGACAACTCTATGGCTACACCTTC.